The clone carrying this T cell receptor beta chain was seen a handful of times. Its matching antigen is unknown. This specimen comes from a study of CD8 T cells in ankylosing spondylitis. General study findings and limits: Among TCR beta sequences, a motif of roughly 8 highly homologous variants appeared characteristic of ankylosing spondylitis blood. Disease-linked clones bore a CD8+ phenotype, appearing relatively rarely in peripheral blood.

TCRdb independently ran MiXCR on the 5' RACE reads; one entry per CDR3 protein. Among 250,000 to 350,000 distinct CDR3 sequences listed, around 21% were seen once. The ends lost 6 bases at V and 8 bases at J; junction bases unmatched: 12. Germline V gives CDR1 ENHRY, CDR2 SYGVKD. The CDR3 is 15 amino acids. This receptor was obtained from a female donor with ankylosing spondylitis or in good health (not recorded which). Sequences were obtained from blood, either unsorted or a sorted T cell fraction (not recorded which). The V and J genes are TRBV10-3 and TRBJ1-2, with TRBD1 identical over 10 bases. The chain's CDR3 is CAISPGQGPGGGYTF. The CDR3 nucleotides are TGTGCCATCAGCCCGGGACAGGGGCCTGGTGGCGGCTACACCTTC.